The 19 T cell receptor beta chains below come from one sample, sequenced in a study of CD8 T cells in Susac syndrome. An amount of RNA that ranged from about 0.45 to 1 ug was reverse transcribed with random hexamers. Each CDR3 protein gets one entry after TCRdb re-called the immunoSEQ multiplex PCR reads with MiXCR. This table holds 160,000 or so distinct CDR3 sequences, 92% found once. The specimen was CD4+ T cells from PBMCs. These receptors were collected from a human donor in good health.

The chain recombines TRBV19 with TRBJ2-3, with 7 bases aligning to TRBD1. The CDR3 length is 14 residues. V lost 4 bases and J lost 2; bases outside the gene matches: 3. Per germline, CDR1 LNHDA and CDR2 SQIVND (reference sequence). Here the CDR3 DNA reads TGTGCCAGTAGTAAGGGACAGCTCACAGATACGCAGTATTTT. It yields the protein CASSKGQLTDTQYF. The whole variable domain, remainder taken from reference TRBV19 and TRBJ2-3, is DGGITQSPKYLFRKEGQNVTLSCEQNLNHDAMYWYRQDPGQGLRLIYYSQIVNDFQKGDIAEGYSVSREKKESFPLTVTSAQKNPTAFYLCASSKGQLTDTQYFGPGTRLTVL.

The V call is TRBV5-1, the J call TRBJ1-3; D not resolved. The CDR3 runs to 14 residues. Germline-derived CDR1 and CDR2 are SGHRS and YFSETQ. Trimming pared 3 bases from V and 4 bases from J, leaving 11 bases between. CDR3 sequence (DNA): TGCGCCAGCAGCTCGGTCGGGGTCGGAAACACCATATATTTT. It yields the protein CASSSVGVGNTIYF.

J is TRBJ2-5 and V is TRBV10-1; TRBD1 or TRBD2 may be the D gene (6 bases each). Germline CDR1 and CDR2: WNHNN and SYGVQD (reference sequence). This CDR3 comprises 16 residues. V was trimmed by 8 bases and J by 2 bases, leaving 21 bases between them. In DNA form, the CDR3 reads TGCGCCAGCGCACCGGGGGCGGGACCCCCACAAGAGACCCAGTACTTC. Translating it yields CASAPGAGPPQETQYF.

J is TRBJ2-1 and V is TRBV5-4, with TRBD2 matching 11 bases. This CDR3 has 18 residues. J gave up 6 bases and V 0 bases, and 11 bases lay outside the gene matches. CDR1 and CDR2 from the germline V gene are SGHNT and YYREEE (reference sequence). This chain's CDR3 is CASSLGGASGRSSNEQFF. The CDR3, as DNA: TGTGCCAGCAGCTTGGGGGGAGCTAGCGGGAGGAGTAGCAATGAGCAGTTCTTC.

V is TRBV18 and J is TRBJ2-7; D might be TRBD1 or TRBD2, each matching 5 bases. The CDR3 is made up of 16 amino acids. Germline V lookup: CDR1 KGHSH, CDR2 LQKENI. V was shortened by 6 bases and J by 5 bases, with 23 bases between the two germline ends. The CDR3 nucleotides are TGTGCCAGCTCCCCTCCCCCCGAGGGGCATAGGAACGAGCAGTACTTC. It yields the protein CASSPPPEGHRNEQYF.

In this sample, this clonotype turned up a few times. The chain recombines TRBV2 with TRBJ2-7, with 8 bases that match TRBD1. V lost 1 base to trimming and J lost 4 bases; unmatched junction nucleotides: 3. Germline assignment: CDR1 SNHLY and CDR2 FYNNEI. There are 14 residues in the CDR3. The CDR3 sequence is CASSEGRGLYEQYF. The DNA of the CDR3 is TGTGCCAGCAGTGAAGGCAGGGGGCTATACGAGCAGTACTTC. Together with reference TRBV2 and TRBJ2-7, the CDR3 gives the full variable domain: EPEVTQTPSHQVTQMGQEVILRCVPISNHLYFYWYRQILGQKVEFLVSFYNNEISEKSEIFDDQFSVERPDGSNFTLKIRSTKLEDSAMYFCASSEGRGLYEQYFGPGTRLTVT.

The chain links TRBV20-1 to TRBJ2-7, with D possibly being TRBD2 (6 bases). Per germline, CDR1 DFQATT and CDR2 SNEGSKA (reference sequence). The CDR3 spans 12 residues. The ends were cut back, 5 bases at V and 5 bases at J, with 13 bases in the middle. The CDR3 coding sequence is TGCAGTGCTTCGGAGGGCCGGGACGAGCAGTACTTC. The encoded protein is CSASEGRDEQYF.

The CDR3 bases are TGTGCCAGCAGCTTAGGCCCGGGCCACAGGGAGTACTTC. It yields the protein CASSLGPGHREYF. V and J are TRBV7-2 and TRBJ2-7; D perhaps matches TRBD1 (6 bases). This CDR3 comprises 13 residues. The V and J ends lost 1 base and 11 bases respectively, with 15 bases between them. Germline values: CDR1 SGHTA, CDR2 FQGNSA.

V is TRBV29-1 and J is TRBJ2-7; D is possibly TRBD1 (6 bases). CDR1 and CDR2 (germline): SQVTM, ANQGSEA. This CDR3 region has 14 residues. The V end lost 4 bases, the J end lost 2 bases, and 15 bases lay between the germline ends. CDR3 in DNA: TGCAGCGTTGTCCTGCAGGGGCCAACCTACGAGCAGTACTTC. Its protein product is CSVVLQGPTYEQYF.

The CDR3 nucleotides are TGTGCCAGCAGAGCACCAGGACCCACAGATACGCAGTATTTT. Its protein product is CASRAPGPTDTQYF. The chain carries TRBV6-1 and TRBJ2-3; D gene ambiguous. From germline, CDR1 is MNHNS and CDR2 SASEGT. The CDR3 contains 14 residues. Trimming removed 6 bases from V and 2 bases from J, with 12 bases in between.

This rearrangement joins TRBV9 to TRBJ2-3; TRBD2 aligns across 10 bases. The CDR3 spans 15 residues. Trimming removed 4 bases from V and 1 base from J; junction bases left unmatched: 3. Looked up from germline, CDR1 is SGDLS and CDR2 is YYNGEE. CDR3 loop: CASSPLAGGTDTQYF. The CDR3 DNA follows: TGTGCCAGCAGCCCCCTAGCGGGGGGCACAGATACGCAGTATTTT.

The V and J genes are TRBV28 and TRBJ2-7; D remains unclear. The ends were cut back, 6 bases at V and 9 bases at J, with 15 bases in the middle. This CDR3 region has 12 residues. CDR1 is MDHEN, CDR2 SYDVKM, per germline. As DNA, the CDR3 is TGTGCCAGCAGCCTGGACGGCCGAGGGCAGTACTTC. This encodes CASSLDGRGQYF.

The chain links TRBV19 to TRBJ2-2; no reliable D call. Germline V CDR1 and CDR2: LNHDA, SQIVND (reference sequence). V gave up 1 base and J gave up 0 bases, with 9 bases separating them. This CDR3 region has 16 residues. The CDR3 here is CASSIGNRANTGELFF. The CDR3, as DNA: TGTGCCAGTAGTATAGGCAACCGCGCGAACACCGGGGAGCTGTTTTTT.

The chain carries TRBV3-1 and TRBJ1-5; TRBD1 matches 8 bases. There are 13 residues in the CDR3. CDR1 and CDR2 (germline): LGHDT, YNNKEL (reference sequence). Trimming at V came to 6 bases and at J to 9 bases, leaving 7 bases not matched to a gene. In nucleotides, the CDR3 is TGTGCCAGCAGTTTCGACAGGGGTGGGCCCCAGCATTTT. It codes for CASSFDRGGPQHF.

V is TRBV9 and J is TRBJ1-3; 9 bases agree with TRBD1. The junction had 11 bases not matched to a gene; V was cut back by 6 bases and J by 4 bases. The CDR3 has 16 amino acids. The germline CDR1 and CDR2 sequences are SGDLS and YYNGEE. CDR3 protein: CASTRTDRGGGNTIYF. Here the CDR3 DNA reads TGTGCCAGCACCCGCACGGACAGGGGAGGAGGAAACACCATATATTTT. Based on the CDR3 plus reference TRBV9 and TRBJ1-3, the full variable domain is DSGVTQTPKHLITATGQRVTLRCSPRSGDLSVYWYQQSLDQGLQFLIQYYNGEERAKGNILERFSAQQFPDLHSELNLSSLELGDSALYFCASTRTDRGGGNTIYFGEGSWLTVV.

The CDR3: CASSQVAAGGYGYTF. DNA of the CDR3: TGCGCCAGCAGCCAAGTAGCCGCAGGGGGCTATGGCTACACCTTC. This chain uses TRBV4-3 with TRBJ1-2, with 7 bases fitting TRBD1. Germline lookup yields CDR1 LGHNA and CDR2 YSLEER. The CDR3 sequence is 15 residues long. V was clipped by 1 base and J by 4 bases; unmatched bases: 6.

The rearrangement uses TRBV6-5 and TRBJ1-1, with 10 nucleotides matching TRBD1. The CDR3 sequence is 11 residues long. CDR1 MNHEY and CDR2 SVGAGI come from the germline V gene. V lost 6 bases to trimming and J lost 11 bases; unmatched junction nucleotides: 3. For the CDR3, the DNA is TGTGCCAGCAGGCGACAGGGGGCGGCTTTCTTT. Encoded protein: CASRRQGAAFF.

J is TRBJ2-3 and V is TRBV6-5; 10 bases align to TRBD1. J was trimmed by 6 bases and V by 8 bases; bases with no gene match: 5. Germline lookup yields CDR1 MNHEY and CDR2 SVGAGI. The CDR3 extends over 13 amino acids. DNA for the CDR3: TGTGCCAGCCTGACAGGGGGCGGGGATACGCAGTATTTT. This sequence encodes CASLTGGGDTQYF.

This clonotype was seen only once. The V and J genes are TRBV30 and TRBJ1-1; D gene unclear. Germline V CDR1 and CDR2: GTSNPN, SVGIG (reference sequence). The CDR3 is 12 amino acids. V gave up 0 bases and J gave up 7 bases, with 9 bases separating them. The CDR3 sequence is CAWSVVGVEAFF. The CDR3, as DNA: TGTGCCTGGAGTGTAGTCGGGGTTGAAGCTTTCTTT.